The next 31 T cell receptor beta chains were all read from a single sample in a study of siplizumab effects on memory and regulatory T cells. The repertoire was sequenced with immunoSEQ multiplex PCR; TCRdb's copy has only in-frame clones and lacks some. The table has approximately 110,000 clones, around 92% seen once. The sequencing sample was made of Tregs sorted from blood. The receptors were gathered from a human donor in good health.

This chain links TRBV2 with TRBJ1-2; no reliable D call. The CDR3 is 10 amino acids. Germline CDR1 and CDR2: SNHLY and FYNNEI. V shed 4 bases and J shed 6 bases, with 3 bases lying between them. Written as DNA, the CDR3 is TGTGCCAGCAGTGCAAATGGCTACACCTTC. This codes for CASSANGYTF.

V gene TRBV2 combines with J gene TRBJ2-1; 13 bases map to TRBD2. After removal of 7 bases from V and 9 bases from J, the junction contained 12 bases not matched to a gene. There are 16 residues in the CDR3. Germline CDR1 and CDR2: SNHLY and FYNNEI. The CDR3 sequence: CASNKERTSGGGEQFF. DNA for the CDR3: TGTGCCAGCAATAAGGAAAGGACTAGCGGGGGTGGTGAGCAGTTCTTC.

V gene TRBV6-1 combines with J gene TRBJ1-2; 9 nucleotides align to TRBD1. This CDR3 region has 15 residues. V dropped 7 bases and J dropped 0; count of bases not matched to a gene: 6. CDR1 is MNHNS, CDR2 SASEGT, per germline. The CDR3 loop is CASTFWDRANYGYTF. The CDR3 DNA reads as TGTGCCAGCACCTTTTGGGACAGGGCTAACTATGGCTACACCTTC.

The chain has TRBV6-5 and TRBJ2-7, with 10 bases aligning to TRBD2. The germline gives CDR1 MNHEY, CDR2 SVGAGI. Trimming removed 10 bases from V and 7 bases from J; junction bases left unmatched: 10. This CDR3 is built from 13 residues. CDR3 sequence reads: CATRSGRRGEQYF. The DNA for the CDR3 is TGTGCCACCCGTAGCGGGAGGAGGGGGGAGCAGTACTTC.

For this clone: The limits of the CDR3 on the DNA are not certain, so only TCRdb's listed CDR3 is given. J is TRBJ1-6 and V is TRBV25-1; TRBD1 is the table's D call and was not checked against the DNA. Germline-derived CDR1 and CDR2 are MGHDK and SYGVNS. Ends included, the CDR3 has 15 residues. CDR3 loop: CASSSSTGFNSPLHF.

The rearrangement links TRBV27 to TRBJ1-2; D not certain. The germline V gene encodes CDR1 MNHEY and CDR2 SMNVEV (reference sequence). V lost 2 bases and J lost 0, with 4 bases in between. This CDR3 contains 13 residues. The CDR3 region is CASSLVANYGYTF. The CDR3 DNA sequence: TGTGCCAGCAGTTTAGTAGCTAACTATGGCTACACCTTC.

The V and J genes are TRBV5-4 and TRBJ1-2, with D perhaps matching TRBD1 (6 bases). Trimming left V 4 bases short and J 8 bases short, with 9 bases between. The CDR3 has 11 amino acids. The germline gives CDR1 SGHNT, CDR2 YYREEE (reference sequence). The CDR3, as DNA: TGTGCCAGCAGCCAGGGGTTCGGCTACACCTTC. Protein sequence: CASSQGFGYTF.

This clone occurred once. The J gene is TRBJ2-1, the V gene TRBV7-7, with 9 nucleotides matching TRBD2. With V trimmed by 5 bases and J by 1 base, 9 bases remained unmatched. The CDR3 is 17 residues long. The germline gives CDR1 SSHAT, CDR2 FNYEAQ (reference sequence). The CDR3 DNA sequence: TGTGCCAGCAGCCGCGGTGGGGGACTAGCATCCTACAATGAGCAGTTCTTC. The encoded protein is CASSRGGGLASYNEQFF.

DNA for the CDR3: TGTGCCAGCAGCTTTGCGGATAGCTCCTACGAGCAGTACTTC. It codes for CASSFADSSYEQYF. The chain uses TRBV7-6 and TRBJ2-7, with D unclear. Germline CDR1 and CDR2: SGHVS and FNYEAQ. The ends were cut back, 3 bases at V and 0 bases at J, with 9 bases in the middle. The CDR3 has 14 amino acids.

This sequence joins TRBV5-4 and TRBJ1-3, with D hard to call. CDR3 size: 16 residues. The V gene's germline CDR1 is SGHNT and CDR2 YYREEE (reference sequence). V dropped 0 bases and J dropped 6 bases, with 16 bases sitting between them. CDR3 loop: CASSLGSAPPQNTIYF. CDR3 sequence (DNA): TGTGCCAGCAGCTTGGGTTCGGCACCGCCGCAAAACACCATATATTTT.

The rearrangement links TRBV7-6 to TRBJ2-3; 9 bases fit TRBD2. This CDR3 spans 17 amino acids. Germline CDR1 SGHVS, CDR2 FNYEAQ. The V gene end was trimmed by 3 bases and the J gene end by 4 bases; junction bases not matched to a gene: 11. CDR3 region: CASSFSVGGRASDTQYF. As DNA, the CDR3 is TGTGCCAGCAGCTTCTCTGTCGGCGGGAGGGCATCAGATACGCAGTATTTT.

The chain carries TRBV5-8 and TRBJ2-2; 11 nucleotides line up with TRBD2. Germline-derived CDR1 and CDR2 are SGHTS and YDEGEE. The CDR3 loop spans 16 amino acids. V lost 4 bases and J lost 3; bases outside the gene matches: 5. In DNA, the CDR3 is TGTGCCAGCAGCCAGGGGACTAGCGGATACACCGGGGAGCTGTTTTTT. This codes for CASSQGTSGYTGELFF.

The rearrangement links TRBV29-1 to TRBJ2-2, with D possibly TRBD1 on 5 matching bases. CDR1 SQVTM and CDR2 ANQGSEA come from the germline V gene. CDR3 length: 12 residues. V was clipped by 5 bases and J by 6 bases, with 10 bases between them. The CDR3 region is CSVSRVAGELFF. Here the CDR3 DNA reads TGCAGCGTTTCCAGGGTGGCCGGGGAGCTGTTTTTT.

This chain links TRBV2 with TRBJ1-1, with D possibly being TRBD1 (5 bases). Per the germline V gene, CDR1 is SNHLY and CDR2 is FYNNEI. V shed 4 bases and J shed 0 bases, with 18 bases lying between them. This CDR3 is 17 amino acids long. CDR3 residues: CASSVIGADPMNTEAFF. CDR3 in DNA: TGTGCCAGCAGTGTAATAGGGGCGGATCCCATGAACACTGAAGCTTTCTTT. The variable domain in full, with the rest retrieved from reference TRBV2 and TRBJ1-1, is EPEVTQTPSHQVTQMGQEVILRCVPISNHLYFYWYRQILGQKVEFLVSFYNNEISEKSEIFDDQFSVERPDGSNFTLKIRSTKLEDSAMYFCASSVIGADPMNTEAFFGQGTRLTVV.

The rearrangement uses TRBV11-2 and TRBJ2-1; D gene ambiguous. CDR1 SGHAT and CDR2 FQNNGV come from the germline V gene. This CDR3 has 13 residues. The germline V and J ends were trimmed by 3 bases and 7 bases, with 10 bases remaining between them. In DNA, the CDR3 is TGTGCCAGCAGCTTGAGCGACGGGAATGAGCAGTTCTTC. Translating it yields CASSLSDGNEQFF.

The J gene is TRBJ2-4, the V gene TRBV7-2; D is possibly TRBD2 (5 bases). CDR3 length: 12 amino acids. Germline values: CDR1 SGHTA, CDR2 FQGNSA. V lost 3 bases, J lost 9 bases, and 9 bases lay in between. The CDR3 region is CASSFGGSIQYF. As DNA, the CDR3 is TGTGCCAGCAGCTTTGGTGGGAGCATTCAGTACTTC.

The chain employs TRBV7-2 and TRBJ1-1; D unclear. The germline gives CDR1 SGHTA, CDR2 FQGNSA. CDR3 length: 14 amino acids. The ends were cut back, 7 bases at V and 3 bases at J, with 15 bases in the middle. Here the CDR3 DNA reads TGTGCCAGCACCAAAGACGGAGGACACACTGAAGCTTTCTTT. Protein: CASTKDGGHTEAFF.

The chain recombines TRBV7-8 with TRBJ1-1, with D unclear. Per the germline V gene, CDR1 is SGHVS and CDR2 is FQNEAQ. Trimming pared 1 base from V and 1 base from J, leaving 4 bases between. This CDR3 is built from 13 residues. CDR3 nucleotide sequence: TGTGCCAGCAGCTTAGTTTGGAACACTGAAGCTTTCTTT. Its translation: CASSLVWNTEAFF. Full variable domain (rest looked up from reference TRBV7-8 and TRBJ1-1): GAGVSQSPRYKVAKRGQDVALRCDPISGHVSLFWYQQALGQGPEFLTYFQNEAQLDKSGLPSDRFFAERPEGSVSTLKIQRTQQEDSAVYLCASSLVWNTEAFFGQGTRLTVV.

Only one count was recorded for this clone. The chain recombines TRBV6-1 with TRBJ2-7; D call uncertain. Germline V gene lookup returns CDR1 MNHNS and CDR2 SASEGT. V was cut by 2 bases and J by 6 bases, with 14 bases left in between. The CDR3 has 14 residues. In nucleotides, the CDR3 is TGTGCCAGCAGTGAAAGGCGACACACGACCGAGCAGTACTTC. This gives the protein CASSERRHTTEQYF.

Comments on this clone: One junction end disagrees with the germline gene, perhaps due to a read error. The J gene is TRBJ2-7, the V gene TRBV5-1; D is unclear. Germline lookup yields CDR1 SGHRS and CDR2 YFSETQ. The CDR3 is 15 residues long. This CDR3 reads CAGSTLPNPSYEQYF. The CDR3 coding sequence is TGCGCCGGCAGCACCTTGCCTAATCCCTCCTACGAGCAGTACTTC.

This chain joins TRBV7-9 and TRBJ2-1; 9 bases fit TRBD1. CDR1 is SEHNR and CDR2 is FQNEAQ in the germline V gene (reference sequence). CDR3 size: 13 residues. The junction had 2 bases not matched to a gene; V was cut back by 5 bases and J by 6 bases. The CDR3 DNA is TGTGCCAGCAGCCGGACAGGGGTCAATGAGCAGTTCTTC. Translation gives CASSRTGVNEQFF. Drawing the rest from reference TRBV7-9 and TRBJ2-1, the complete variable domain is DTGVSQNPRHKITKRGQNVTFRCDPISEHNRLYWYRQTLGQGPEFLTYFQNEAQLEKSRLLSDRFSAERPKGSFSTLEIQRTEQGDSAMYLCASSRTGVNEQFFGPGTRLTVL.

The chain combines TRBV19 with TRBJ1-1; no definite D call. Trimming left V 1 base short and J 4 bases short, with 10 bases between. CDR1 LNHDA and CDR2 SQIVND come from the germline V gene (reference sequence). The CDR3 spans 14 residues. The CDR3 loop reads CASSIGESGTEAFF. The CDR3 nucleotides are TGTGCCAGTAGTATAGGGGAGTCAGGCACTGAAGCTTTCTTT.

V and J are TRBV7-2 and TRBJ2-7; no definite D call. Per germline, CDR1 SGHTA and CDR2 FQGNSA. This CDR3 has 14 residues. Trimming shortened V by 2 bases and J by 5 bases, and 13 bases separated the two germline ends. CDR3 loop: CASSLSLGLDEQYF. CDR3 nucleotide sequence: TGTGCCAGCAGCTTAAGTCTGGGATTGGACGAGCAGTACTTC.

The CDR3 sequence: CASSFSVGSTEAFF. DNA for the CDR3: TGCGCCAGCAGCTTTTCAGTGGGGAGCACTGAAGCTTTCTTT. The rearrangement joins TRBV5-1 to TRBJ1-1; no firm D call. Germline values: CDR1 SGHRS, CDR2 YFSETQ. V was shortened by 2 bases and J by 4 bases, with 12 bases between the two germline ends. This CDR3 comprises 14 residues. The full variable domain, completed using reference TRBV5-1 and TRBJ1-1, is KAGVTQTPRYLIKTRGQQVTLSCSPISGHRSVSWYQQTPGQGLQFLFEYFSETQRNKGNFPGRFSGRQFSNSRSEMNVSTLELGDSALYLCASSFSVGSTEAFFGQGTRLTVV.

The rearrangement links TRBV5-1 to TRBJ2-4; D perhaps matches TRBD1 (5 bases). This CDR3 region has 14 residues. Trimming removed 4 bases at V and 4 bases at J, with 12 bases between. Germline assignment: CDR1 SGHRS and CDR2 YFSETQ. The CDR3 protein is CASSTDRIKNIQYF. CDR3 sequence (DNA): TGCGCCAGCAGCACAGACAGAATTAAAAACATTCAGTACTTC.

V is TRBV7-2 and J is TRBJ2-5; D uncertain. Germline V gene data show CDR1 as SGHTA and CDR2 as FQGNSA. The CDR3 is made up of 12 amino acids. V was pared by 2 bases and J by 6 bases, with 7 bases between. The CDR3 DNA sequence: TGTGCCAGCAGCTTAAGGCTTCAGACCCAGTACTTC. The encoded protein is CASSLRLQTQYF.

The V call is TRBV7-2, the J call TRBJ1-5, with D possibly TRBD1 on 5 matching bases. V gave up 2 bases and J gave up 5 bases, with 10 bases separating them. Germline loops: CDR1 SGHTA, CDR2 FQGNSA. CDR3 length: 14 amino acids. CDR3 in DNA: TGTGCCAGCAGCTTACAGGTAGGGGATCAGCCCCAGCATTTT. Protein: CASSLQVGDQPQHF.

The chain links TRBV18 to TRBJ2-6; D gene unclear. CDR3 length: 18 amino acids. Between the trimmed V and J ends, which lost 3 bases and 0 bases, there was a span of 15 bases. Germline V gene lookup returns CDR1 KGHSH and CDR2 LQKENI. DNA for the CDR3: TGTGCCAGCTCACCTCTGGGTCCTCCTAACTCTGGGGCCAACGTCCTGACTTTC. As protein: CASSPLGPPNSGANVLTF. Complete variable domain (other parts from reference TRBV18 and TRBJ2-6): NAGVMQNPRHLVRRRGQEARLRCSPMKGHSHVYWYRQLPEEGLKFMVYLQKENIIDESGMPKERFSAEFPKEGPSILRIQQVVRGDSAAYFCASSPLGPPNSGANVLTFGAGSRLTVL.

CDR3 in DNA: TGTGCCAGCAGTCTGGGACCCGGGAACACTGAAGCTTTCTTT. The encoded protein is CASSLGPGNTEAFF. The V call is TRBV7-6, the J call TRBJ1-1; D is perhaps TRBD1 (5 bases). The V and J ends lost 6 bases and 1 base respectively, with 12 bases between them. The germline V gene has CDR1 SGHVS and CDR2 FNYEAQ. CDR3 length equals 14 residues.

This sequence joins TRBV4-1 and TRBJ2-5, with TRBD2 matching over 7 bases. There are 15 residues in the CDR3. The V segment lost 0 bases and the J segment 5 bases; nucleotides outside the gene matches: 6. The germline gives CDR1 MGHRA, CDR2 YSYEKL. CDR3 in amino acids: CASSQDSGGFETQYF. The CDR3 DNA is TGCGCCAGCAGCCAAGATTCGGGAGGTTTCGAGACCCAGTACTTC.

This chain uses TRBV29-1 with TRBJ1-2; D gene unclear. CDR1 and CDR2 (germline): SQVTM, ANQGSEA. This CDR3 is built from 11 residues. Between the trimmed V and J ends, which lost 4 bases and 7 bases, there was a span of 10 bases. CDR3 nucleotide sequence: TGCAGCGTTGTTGGGGTGGTTGGCTACACCTTC. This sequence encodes CSVVGVVGYTF.